Following are 30 T cell receptor beta chains from one sample sequenced in a study of OX40 agonist ivuxolimab in advanced cancers. The library came from the immunoSEQ multiplex PCR assay. Here the immuneACCESS table is served through TCRdb, limited to in-frame sequences with V and J called. Missing clones are a known gap in these copies; in checked studies unresolved V genes cover under half, and the rest lacks a known reason. For this sample the table gives under 50,000 clones, of which about 80% were detected only once. The top ten clones comprise approximately 8% of the sample. Sample: CD4+ or CD8+ T cells sorted from blood, taken in a trial of the OX40 agonist ivuxolimab. These receptors were taken from an adult with an advanced solid tumor such as melanoma, head and neck, liver or kidney cancer.

The J gene is TRBJ2-5, the V gene TRBV2, with 9 nucleotides matching TRBD2. Germline V gives CDR1 SNHLY, CDR2 FYNNEI. Trimming cost V 4 bases and J 5 bases; bases outside gene matches: 14. This CDR3 has 17 residues. The CDR3 DNA reads as TGTGCCAGCAGTGGATTTCTGGCGGGAGGGCCGGGGGAGACCCAGTACTTC. Translating gives CASSGFLAGGPGETQYF.

The chain employs TRBV5-8 and TRBJ1-2, with D possibly matching TRBD1 (6 bases). Trimming took off 4 bases at V and 8 bases at J, with 18 bases between the two ends. CDR3 length: 14 residues. Germline loops: CDR1 SGHTS, CDR2 YDEGEE. The CDR3 sequence is CASSTASRGGGYTF. DNA for the CDR3: TGTGCCAGCAGCACTGCCTCCAGGGGAGGGGGCTACACCTTC.

The table lists this clone with a count of one. The chain employs TRBV2 and TRBJ2-7; 7 bases map to TRBD2. This CDR3 region has 14 residues. In germline, CDR1 is SNHLY, CDR2 FYNNEI. Germline trimming cut 7 bases from V and 6 bases from J; bases unmatched to any gene: 12. CDR3 in DNA: TGTGCCAGCACTCATGGGGAGGGAAGGGGCGAGCAGTACTTC. Translated, it gives CASTHGEGRGEQYF. The variable domain in full, with the rest retrieved from reference TRBV2 and TRBJ2-7, is EPEVTQTPSHQVTQMGQEVILRCVPISNHLYFYWYRQILGQKVEFLVSFYNNEISEKSEIFDDQFSVERPDGSNFTLKIRSTKLEDSAMYFCASTHGEGRGEQYFGPGTRLTVT.

The chain has TRBV4-3 and TRBJ2-1, with D possibly TRBD2 on 5 matching bases. The CDR3 has 13 residues. Germline CDR1 and CDR2: LGHNA and YSLEER. V lost 5 bases to trimming and J lost 7 bases, with 12 bases between them. The CDR3 DNA follows: TGCGCCAGCAGCTCTCAATCGGGGAATGAGCAGTTCTTC. Its protein is CASSSQSGNEQFF.

This chain joins TRBV2 and TRBJ1-2; a weak D match, TRBD1 (6 bases). Trimming stripped 0 bases from V and 8 bases from J, with 13 bases between. In germline, CDR1 is SNHLY, CDR2 FYNNEI. The CDR3 length is 14 residues. The CDR3 nucleotides read TGTGCCAGCAGTGAAGCTAGGGGGTTGAAGGGCTACACCTTC. It translates to CASSEARGLKGYTF.

This chain joins TRBV30 and TRBJ2-7; 8 bases map to TRBD1. Trimming at V came to 4 bases and at J to 6 bases, leaving 11 bases not matched to a gene. This CDR3 has 14 residues. Germline assignment: CDR1 GTSNPN and CDR2 SVGIG (reference sequence). The CDR3 here is CAWMVGQTGAEQYF. In DNA form, the CDR3 reads TGTGCCTGGATGGTTGGACAGACAGGGGCCGAGCAGTACTTC.

This chain connects TRBV5-1 to TRBJ2-7; D might be TRBD1 (5 bases). Trimming removed 0 bases from V and 7 bases from J, with 8 bases in between. Germline CDR1 is SGHRS and CDR2 is YFSETQ. This CDR3 contains 12 residues. Here the CDR3 DNA reads TGCGCCAGCAGCTTGGCAGGGTCTGAGCAGTACTTC. Protein sequence: CASSLAGSEQYF.

The sample holds one count of this clone. The gene calls are TRBV5-6 and TRBJ2-5, with no clear D. The germline V gene has CDR1 SGHDT and CDR2 YYEEEE. Trimming pared 2 bases from V and 5 bases from J, leaving 10 bases between. The length of the CDR3 is 13 residues. In DNA, the CDR3 is TGTGCCAGCAGCTTTCCCCCGTTGGAGACCCAGTACTTC. This encodes CASSFPPLETQYF.

The rearrangement joins TRBV19 to TRBJ1-2; D remains ambiguous. The V gene lost 3 bases and the J gene lost 1 base, with 3 bases spanning the gap. The CDR3 runs 12 residues. Germline lookup yields CDR1 LNHDA and CDR2 SQIVND (reference sequence). The CDR3 DNA follows: TGTGCCAGTAGTATCAGTAACTATGGCTACACCTTC. This translates into CASSISNYGYTF.

The CDR3 DNA follows: TGCGCCAGCAGGGAAGGACTAGCGGGAGTGGGCGAGCAGTACTTC. Translating it yields CASREGLAGVGEQYF. V usage is TRBV4-1 and J usage is TRBJ2-7, with TRBD2 identical over 13 bases. The junction had 8 bases not matched to a gene; V was cut back by 6 bases and J by 6 bases. This CDR3 comprises 15 residues. Looked up from germline, CDR1 is MGHRA and CDR2 is YSYEKL.

This CDR3 is CASSLGGGVLAGELFF. CDR3 nucleotides: TGTGCCAGCAGCTTAGGAGGGGGCGTTTTAGCCGGGGAGCTGTTTTTT. This rearrangement joins TRBV11-2 to TRBJ2-2; 7 nucleotides line up with TRBD1. V lost 1 base to trimming and J lost 6 bases; unmatched junction nucleotides: 8. From germline, CDR1 is SGHAT and CDR2 FQNNGV. The CDR3 length is 16 residues.

This clone was detected once. The chain is built from TRBV5-1 and TRBJ2-7; D is ambiguous. The CDR3 is 14 residues long. CDR1 and CDR2 (germline): SGHRS, YFSETQ. V was shortened by 0 bases and J by 0 bases, with 7 bases between the two germline ends. Written as DNA, the CDR3 is TGCGCCAGCAGCTTGGTGCAGAGCTCCTACGAGCAGTACTTC. Translating it yields CASSLVQSSYEQYF.

This chain links TRBV7-6 with TRBJ1-1, with D perhaps TRBD1 (6 bases). From germline, CDR1 is SGHVS and CDR2 FNYEAQ. Trimming shortened V by 5 bases and J by 1 base, and 17 bases separated the two germline ends. The CDR3 loop spans 16 amino acids. CDR3 nucleotides: TGTGCCAGCAGCCAAAAATACGGAGGGGGGAACACTGAAGCTTTCTTT. Translating gives CASSQKYGGGNTEAFF.

Concerning this clone itself: Relative to the germline gene, one junction end is altered; a read error may explain this. The V gene is TRBV5-1, the J gene TRBJ2-7; 8 bases align to TRBD1. Germline loops: CDR1 SGHRS, CDR2 YFSETQ. The CDR3 covers 15 residues. CDR3 nucleotide sequence: TGTGCCAGCAGCTTAGGAGGGACAGGAGCCTACGAGCAGTACTTC. Residues: CASSLGGTGAYEQYF.

This clone was seen only once. This sequence joins TRBV29-1 and TRBJ1-2; D call uncertain. Per germline, CDR1 SQVTM and CDR2 ANQGSEA. The V and J ends lost 8 bases and 4 bases respectively, with 8 bases between them. CDR3 length: 10 amino acids. CDR3 DNA: TGCAGCACTATGAGCTATGGCTACACCTTC. As protein: CSTMSYGYTF.

This chain joins TRBV7-8 and TRBJ1-4, with D maybe TRBD1 (5 bases). V lost 2 bases to trimming and J lost 8 bases, with 15 bases between them. The CDR3 consists of 15 residues. CDR1 is SGHVS and CDR2 is FQNEAQ in the germline V gene. Here the CDR3 reads CASSLSGRWGEKLFF. CDR3 bases: TGTGCCAGCAGCTTATCGGGGAGATGGGGGGAAAAACTGTTTTTT.

This clone was observed a single time. V gene TRBV14 combines with J gene TRBJ1-2, with TRBD1 as a possible D gene (5 bases). The CDR3 covers 15 residues. The germline CDR1 and CDR2 sequences are SGHDN and FVKESK. The V end was cut by 0 bases, the J end by 0 bases, with 8 bases between. CDR3 protein: CASSQETEPNYGYTF. The CDR3 DNA follows: TGTGCCAGCAGCCAAGAGACAGAACCTAACTATGGCTACACCTTC. The whole variable domain, filled in from reference TRBV14 and TRBJ1-2, reads EAGVTQFPSHSVIEKGQTVTLRCDPISGHDNLYWYRRVMGKEIKFLLHFVKESKQDESGMPNNRFLAERTGGTYSTLKVQPAELEDSGVYFCASSQETEPNYGYTFGSGTRLTVV.

The chain employs TRBV19 and TRBJ1-2; 8 bases map to TRBD1. There are 14 residues in the CDR3. Trimming removed 2 bases from V and 4 bases from J; junction bases left unmatched: 3. The germline V gene has CDR1 LNHDA and CDR2 SQIVND (reference sequence). The CDR3 DNA reads as TGTGCCAGTAGTATAAACAGGGGGACCTATGGCTACACCTTC. This encodes CASSINRGTYGYTF.

This clone turned up a few times. The gene calls are TRBV18 and TRBJ1-2; 10 nucleotides align to TRBD1. Trimming removed 4 bases from V and 8 bases from J; junction bases left unmatched: 4. Germline V CDR1 and CDR2: KGHSH, LQKENI. The CDR3 is made up of 13 amino acids. CDR3: CASSQETGGGYTF. The CDR3 nucleotides read TGTGCCAGCTCACAAGAGACAGGGGGCGGCTACACCTTC. Full variable domain (rest looked up from reference TRBV18 and TRBJ1-2): NAGVMQNPRHLVRRRGQEARLRCSPMKGHSHVYWYRQLPEEGLKFMVYLQKENIIDESGMPKERFSAEFPKEGPSILRIQQVVRGDSAAYFCASSQETGGGYTFGSGTRLTVV.

The rearrangement uses TRBV11-2 and TRBJ2-1; 8 nucleotides align to TRBD2. CDR1 and CDR2 from the germline V gene are SGHAT and FQNNGV. J lost 6 bases, V lost 6 bases, and 13 bases had no gene match. The CDR3 sequence is 16 residues long. The CDR3 DNA follows: TGTGCCAGCAGTTCCTCCGACACTAGCGGTCGCAATGAGCAGTTCTTC. This sequence encodes CASSSSDTSGRNEQFF.

This chain links TRBV5-4 with TRBJ2-5; 10 nucleotides align to TRBD2. With V trimmed by 0 bases and J by 4 bases, 6 bases remained unmatched. The V gene's germline CDR1 is SGHNT and CDR2 YYREEE (reference sequence). This CDR3 has 16 residues. Here the CDR3 reads CASSLELAGVAETQYF. The CDR3 nucleotides are TGTGCCAGCAGCTTGGAGCTAGCGGGAGTAGCAGAGACCCAGTACTTC. The full variable domain, completed using reference TRBV5-4 and TRBJ2-5, is ETGVTQSPTHLIKTRGQQVTLRCSSQSGHNTVSWYQQALGQGPQFIFQYYREEENGRGNFPPRFSGLQFPNYSSELNVNALELDDSALYLCASSLELAGVAETQYFGPGTRLLVL.

The chain carries TRBV30 and TRBJ2-1, with 14 bases that match TRBD2. The CDR3 runs to 14 residues. Losses at the gene ends were 8 bases for V and 10 bases for J; bases not matched to a gene: 10. CDR1 GTSNPN and CDR2 SVGIG come from the germline V gene (reference sequence). This chain's CDR3 is CAHRLAGGHLEQFF. DNA of the CDR3: TGTGCCCACAGACTAGCGGGAGGGCATTTAGAGCAGTTCTTC.

The V and J genes are TRBV6-1 and TRBJ2-7, with D unclear. The ends were cut back, 6 bases at V and 2 bases at J, with 14 bases in the middle. Germline lookup yields CDR1 MNHNS and CDR2 SASEGT. The CDR3 sequence is 14 residues long. The CDR3 region is CASRSVVGTYEQYF. DNA for the CDR3: TGTGCCAGCAGGTCGGTCGTAGGGACCTACGAGCAGTACTTC.

V and J are TRBV29-1 and TRBJ2-1; weak D call: TRBD2 (6 bases). The CDR3 extends over 19 amino acids. The V and J ends lost 5 bases and 6 bases respectively, with 32 bases between them. CDR1 SQVTM and CDR2 ANQGSEA come from the germline V gene. CDR3 region: CSVPILGIRGLSEPNEQFF. CDR3 nucleotides: TGCAGCGTTCCCATCCTCGGGATAAGAGGACTATCAGAACCCAATGAGCAGTTCTTC.

The chain is built from TRBV7-8 and TRBJ1-2, with unresolved D. This CDR3 region has 12 residues. Trimming took 4 bases from V and 7 from J, leaving 10 bases between them. The germline CDR1 and CDR2 sequences are SGHVS and FQNEAQ. DNA of the CDR3: TGTGCCAGCAGCTACCATAAGGGTGGCTACACCTTC. Its protein is CASSYHKGGYTF.

This chain connects TRBV6-5 to TRBJ1-4, with 9 bases that match TRBD1. Germline CDR1 MNHEY, CDR2 SVGAGI. The CDR3 length is 15 residues. With 6 bases clipped from V and 6 bases from J, the junction kept 8 bases outside the gene matches. The CDR3 DNA follows: TGTGCCAGCAGCTCGAGACAGGGGGAATATGAAAAACTGTTTTTT. Amino acid sequence: CASSSRQGEYEKLFF.

The chain employs TRBV11-2 and TRBJ2-7; 8 nucleotides line up with TRBD2. Germline CDR1 is SGHAT and CDR2 is FQNNGV. The V gene end was trimmed by 1 base and the J gene end by 6 bases; junction bases not matched to a gene: 8. The CDR3 length is 15 residues. CDR3 protein: CASSLVTGLAGEQYF. The CDR3, as DNA: TGTGCCAGCAGCTTAGTGACAGGACTAGCAGGCGAGCAGTACTTC.

This clone was seen only once. The chain recombines TRBV5-4 with TRBJ2-7; TRBD2 aligns across 9 bases. The CDR3 consists of 14 residues. V lost 4 bases and J lost 6; bases outside the gene matches: 8. CDR1 and CDR2 (germline): SGHNT, YYREEE (reference sequence). The CDR3 coding sequence is TGTGCCAGCAGCCGCGGGGGGGAGGTAGGCGAGCAGTACTTC. Amino acid sequence: CASSRGGEVGEQYF.

This clone was seen a few times. The V gene is TRBV6-6, the J gene TRBJ2-7; no clear D gene. The CDR3 extends over 13 amino acids. The germline V and J ends were trimmed by 6 bases and 4 bases, with 13 bases remaining between them. The germline CDR1 and CDR2 sequences are MNHNY and SVGAGI (reference sequence). CDR3 sequence: CASRITIKYEQYF. In DNA, the CDR3 is TGTGCCAGCAGAATTACTATAAAGTACGAGCAGTACTTC.

The chain has TRBV5-4 and TRBJ1-3, with TRBD1 matching 10 bases. The CDR3 is made up of 16 amino acids. Germline V gene data show CDR1 as SGHNT and CDR2 as YYREEE (reference sequence). V gave up 5 bases and J gave up 2 bases; unmatched junction bases: 7. The CDR3 loop is CASSTGTGVTGNTIYF. The CDR3 region has the DNA TGTGCCAGCAGTACCGGGACAGGGGTGACTGGAAACACCATATATTTT.